A selection of T cell receptor beta chains follows, all from one sample in a study of control samples from healthy donors and cancer patients. Only in-frame clones appear in the TCRdb table, and some are missing; sequencing was by immunoSEQ multiplex PCR. The profile shows 90,000 to 110,000 clones, around four fifths of them singletons. Sequencing used blood. The receptor source for this set is a woman between 50 and 59 years old in good health. The CDR3 runs from the conserved cysteine through the conserved F or W. D genes are given only for firm matches. Expanded clones get a size class; other rows say once, few or many, or leave the size out.

v_gene	d_gene	abundance	j_gene	CDR3nt	CDR3aa
TRBV5-4	TRBD1	NA	TRBJ2-7	TGTGCCAGCAGCCTTCCCGGGACAGGGTCCTACGAGCAGTACTTC	CASSLPGTGSYEQYF
TRBV4-3	NA	once	TRBJ2-1	TGCGCCAGCAGCCCCAGTGTCAGCTCCTACAATGAGCAGTTCTTC	CASSPSVSSYNEQFF
TRBV28	NA	once	TRBJ1-1	TGTGCCAGCAGAGAGGCGGGGCCCTGGGAAGCTTTCTTT	CASREAGPWEAFF
TRBV6-1	NA	NA	TRBJ1-6	TGTGCCAGCAGTGAGAGCTATAATTCACCCCTCCACTTT	CASSESYNSPLHF
TRBV6-2/TRBV6-3	NA	NA	TRBJ1-5	TGTGCCAGCAGTTACGGGCACTACAATCAGCCCCAGCATTTT	CASSYGHYNQPQHF
TRBV6-5	NA	NA	TRBJ2-3	TGTGCCAGCAGCCGGGACGACACAGATACGCAGTATTTT	CASSRDDTDTQYF
TRBV5-1	TRBD1	once	TRBJ2-7	TGCGCCAGCAGCTTGCCATCGACAGGGGTCGGTTGGTCCTACGAGCAGTACTTC	CASSLPSTGVGWSYEQYF
TRBV14	NA	few	TRBJ2-1	TGTGCCAGCAGCCAATACATGCTTGGCTACAATGAGCAGTTCTTC	CASSQYMLGYNEQFF
TRBV7-6	NA	NA	TRBJ1-3	TGTGCCAGCAGCTTAGACCGTTACTCTGGAAACACCATATATTTT	CASSLDRYSGNTIYF
TRBV7-7	NA	NA	TRBJ2-7	TGTGCTAGCAGCCCAGCGGGTTCCTACGAGCAGTACTTC	CASSPAGSYEQYF
TRBV12-3/TRBV12-4	NA	NA	TRBJ1-1	TGTGCCAGCAGTTTTTTCAGAGACACTGAAGCTTTCTTT	CASSFFRDTEAFF
TRBV6-6	TRBD1	NA	TRBJ1-2	TGTGCCAGCGGTCCTCAGGGGGCCCATGGCTACACCTTC	CASGPQGAHGYTF
TRBV28	TRBD2	few	TRBJ2-7	TGTGCCAGCAGTACGGGGAGGGGCAGGTACTTC	CASSTGRGRYF
TRBV6-5	NA	NA	TRBJ1-2	TGTGCCAGCAGCCAAGCCGACAGTTTTAACTATGGCTACACCTTC	CASSQADSFNYGYTF
TRBV5-6	TRBD2	NA	TRBJ2-7	TGTGCCAGCAGCCTCGGGGGGGGCACCGGCGAGCAGTACTTC	CASSLGGGTGEQYF
TRBV11-2	NA	NA	TRBJ1-1	TGTGCCAGCAGCTTTGGGAGGGAGAACACTGAAGCTTTCTTT	CASSFGRENTEAFF
TRBV7-2	TRBD1	NA	TRBJ1-1	TGTGCCAGCAGCTTCAGGGGGAGGGGTGAAGCTTTCTTT	CASSFRGRGEAFF
TRBV29-1	NA	NA	TRBJ2-1	TGCAGCGTTCTCAGGAGTGATGAGCAGTTCTTC	CSVLRSDEQFF
TRBV5-6	TRBD1	NA	TRBJ1-1	TGTGCCAGCAGCCGAGTTTTGACAGGGATGAACACTGAAGCTTTCTTT	CASSRVLTGMNTEAFF
TRBV5-5	TRBD1	NA	TRBJ2-6	TGTGCCAGCAGCCCCCTCTTCCGGGACAGGGTGTCTGGGGCCAACGTCCTGACTTTC	CASSPLFRDRVSGANVLTF
TRBV5-1	NA	few	TRBJ2-2	TGCGCCAGCAGGCAGGGTGGGAGCACCGGGGAGCTGTTTTTT	CASRQGGSTGELFF
TRBV10-3	NA	NA	TRBJ1-6	TGTGCCATCAGTGTCGGGCCCTTCCAGGACGGTTCACCCCTCCACTTT	CAISVGPFQDGSPLHF
TRBV19	NA	NA	TRBJ2-5	TGTGCCAGTAGCAGAAACAGCCAAGAGACCCAGTACTTC	CASSRNSQETQYF